The present T cell receptor beta chain was sequenced within a study of T cells in localized non-small cell lung cancer. Germline V lookup: CDR1 SGHAT, CDR2 FQNNGV. V lost 1 base, J lost 2 bases, and 4 bases stayed unmatched. This CDR3 comprises 15 residues. Only in-frame clones appear in the TCRdb table, and some are missing; sequencing was by immunoSEQ multiplex PCR. The table includes around 91,000 clones, around 90% detected once. In regard to this clone: Its antigen is still unknown.

Study outcomes and limitations: Paired adjacent lung recovered a median approximately 57 of the top 100 tumor clones. Exceeding tumor, uninvolved adjacent lung had the highest T cell clonality.

The specimen was peripheral blood, collected before any cancer treatment. The J gene is TRBJ2-7, the V gene TRBV11-2; TRBD2 matches 8 bases. The clonotype comes from a man between 35 and 75 years old with stage I squamous cell lung carcinoma. This CDR3 is CASSLVLRGAYEQYF. CDR3 DNA: TGTGCCAGCAGCTTAGTTTTGCGGGGGGCCTACGAGCAGTACTTC. The full variable domain, with the rest looked up from reference TRBV11-2 and TRBJ2-7, is EAGVAQSPRYKIIEKRQSVAFWCNPISGHATLYWYQQILGQGPKLLIQFQNNGVVDDSQLPKDRFSAERLKGVDSTLKIQPAKLEDSAVYLCASSLVLRGAYEQYFGPGTRLTVT.